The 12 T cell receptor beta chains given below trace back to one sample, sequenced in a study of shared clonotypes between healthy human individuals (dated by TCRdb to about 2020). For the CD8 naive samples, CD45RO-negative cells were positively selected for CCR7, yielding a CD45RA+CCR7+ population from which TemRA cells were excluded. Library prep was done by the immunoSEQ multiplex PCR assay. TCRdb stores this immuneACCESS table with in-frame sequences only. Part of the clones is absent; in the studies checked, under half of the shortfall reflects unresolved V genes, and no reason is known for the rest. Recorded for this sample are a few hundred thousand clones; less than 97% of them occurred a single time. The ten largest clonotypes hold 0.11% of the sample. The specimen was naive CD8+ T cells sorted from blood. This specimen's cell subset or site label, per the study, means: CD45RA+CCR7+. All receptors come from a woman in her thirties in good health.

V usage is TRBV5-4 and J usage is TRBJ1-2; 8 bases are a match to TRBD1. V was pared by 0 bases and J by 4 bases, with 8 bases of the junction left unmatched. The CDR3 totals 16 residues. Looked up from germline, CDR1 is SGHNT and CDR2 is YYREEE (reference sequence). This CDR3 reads CASSLGTGGGSYGYTF. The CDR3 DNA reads TGTGCCAGCAGCTTGGGAACAGGGGGTGGGTCCTATGGCTACACCTTC.

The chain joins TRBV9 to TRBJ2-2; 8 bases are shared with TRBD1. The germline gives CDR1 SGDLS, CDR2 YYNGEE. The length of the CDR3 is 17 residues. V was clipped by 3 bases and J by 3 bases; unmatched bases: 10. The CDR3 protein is CASSAPVATGDTGELFF. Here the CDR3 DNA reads TGTGCCAGCAGCGCCCCGGTAGCGACAGGGGACACCGGGGAGCTGTTTTTT.

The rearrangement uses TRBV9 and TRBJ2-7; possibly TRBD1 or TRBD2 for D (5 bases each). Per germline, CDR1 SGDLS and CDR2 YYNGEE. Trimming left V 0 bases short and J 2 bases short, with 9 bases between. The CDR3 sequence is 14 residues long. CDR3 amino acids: CASSVAEGTYEQYF. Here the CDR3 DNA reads TGTGCCAGCAGCGTAGCTGAGGGGACCTACGAGCAGTACTTC.

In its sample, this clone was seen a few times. CDR3 residues: CACLRMDTEAFF. The DNA of the CDR3 is TGTGCCTGTCTAAGGATGGACACTGAAGCTTTCTTT. V usage is TRBV30 and J usage is TRBJ1-1; the D is unclear. V shed 6 bases and J shed 3 bases, with 11 bases lying between them. CDR3 length: 12 residues. Germline lookup yields CDR1 GTSNPN and CDR2 SVGIG (reference sequence).

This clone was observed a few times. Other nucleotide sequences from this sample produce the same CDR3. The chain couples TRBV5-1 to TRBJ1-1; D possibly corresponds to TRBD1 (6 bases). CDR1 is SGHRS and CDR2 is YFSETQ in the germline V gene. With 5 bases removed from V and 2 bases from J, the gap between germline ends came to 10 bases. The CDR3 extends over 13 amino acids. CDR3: CASRPGTNTEAFF. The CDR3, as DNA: TGCGCCAGCAGACCTGGGACAAACACTGAAGCTTTCTTT.

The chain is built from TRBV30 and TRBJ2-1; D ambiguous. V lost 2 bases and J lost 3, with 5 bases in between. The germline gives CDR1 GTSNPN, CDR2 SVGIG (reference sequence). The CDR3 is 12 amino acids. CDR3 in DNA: TGTGCCTGGAGTCCCCTCTACAATGAGCAGTTCTTC. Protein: CAWSPLYNEQFF.

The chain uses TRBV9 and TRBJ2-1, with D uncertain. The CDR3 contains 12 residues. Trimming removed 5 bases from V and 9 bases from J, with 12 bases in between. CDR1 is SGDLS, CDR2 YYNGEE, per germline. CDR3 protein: CASSGGWSEQFF. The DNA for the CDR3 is TGTGCCAGCAGTGGTGGGTGGAGTGAGCAGTTCTTC. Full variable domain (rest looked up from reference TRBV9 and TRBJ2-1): DSGVTQTPKHLITATGQRVTLRCSPRSGDLSVYWYQQSLDQGLQFLIQYYNGEERAKGNILERFSAQQFPDLHSELNLSSLELGDSALYFCASSGGWSEQFFGPGTRLTVL.

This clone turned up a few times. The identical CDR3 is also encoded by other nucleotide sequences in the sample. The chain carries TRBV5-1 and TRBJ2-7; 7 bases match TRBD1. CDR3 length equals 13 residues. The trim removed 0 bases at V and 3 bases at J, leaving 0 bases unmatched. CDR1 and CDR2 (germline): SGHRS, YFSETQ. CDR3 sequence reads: CASSLGTGYEQYF. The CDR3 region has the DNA TGCGCCAGCAGCTTGGGGACAGGCTACGAGCAGTACTTC.

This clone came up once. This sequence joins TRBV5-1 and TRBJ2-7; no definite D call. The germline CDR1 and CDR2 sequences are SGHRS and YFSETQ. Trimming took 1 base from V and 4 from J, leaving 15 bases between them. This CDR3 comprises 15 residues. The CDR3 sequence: CASSLSSTLGYEQYF. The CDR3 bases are TGCGCCAGCAGCTTGTCTTCTACCCTGGGATACGAGCAGTACTTC.

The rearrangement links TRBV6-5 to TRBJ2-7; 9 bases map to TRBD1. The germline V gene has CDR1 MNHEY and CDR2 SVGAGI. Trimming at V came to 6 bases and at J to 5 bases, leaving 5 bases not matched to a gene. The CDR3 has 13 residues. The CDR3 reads CASSPGQGHEQYF. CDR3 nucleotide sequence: TGTGCCAGCAGCCCGGGACAGGGCCACGAGCAGTACTTC.

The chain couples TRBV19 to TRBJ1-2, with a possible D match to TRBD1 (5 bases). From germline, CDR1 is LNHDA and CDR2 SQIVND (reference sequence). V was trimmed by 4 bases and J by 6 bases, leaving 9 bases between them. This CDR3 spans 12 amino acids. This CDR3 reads CASSNWGDGYTF. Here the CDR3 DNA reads TGTGCCAGTAGTAACTGGGGCGATGGCTACACCTTC.

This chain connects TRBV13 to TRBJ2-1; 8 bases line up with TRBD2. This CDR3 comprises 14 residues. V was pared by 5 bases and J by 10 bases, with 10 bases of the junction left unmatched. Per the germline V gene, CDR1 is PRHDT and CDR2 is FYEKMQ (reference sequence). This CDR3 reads CASSPPHTSGEQFF. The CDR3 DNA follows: TGTGCCAGCAGCCCCCCCCATACTAGCGGCGAGCAGTTCTTC. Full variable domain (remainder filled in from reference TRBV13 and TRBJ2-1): AAGVIQSPRHLIKEKRETATLKCYPIPRHDTVYWYQQGPGQDPQFLISFYEKMQSDKGSIPDRFSAQQFSDYHSELNMSSLELGDSALYFCASSPPHTSGEQFFGPGTRLTVL.